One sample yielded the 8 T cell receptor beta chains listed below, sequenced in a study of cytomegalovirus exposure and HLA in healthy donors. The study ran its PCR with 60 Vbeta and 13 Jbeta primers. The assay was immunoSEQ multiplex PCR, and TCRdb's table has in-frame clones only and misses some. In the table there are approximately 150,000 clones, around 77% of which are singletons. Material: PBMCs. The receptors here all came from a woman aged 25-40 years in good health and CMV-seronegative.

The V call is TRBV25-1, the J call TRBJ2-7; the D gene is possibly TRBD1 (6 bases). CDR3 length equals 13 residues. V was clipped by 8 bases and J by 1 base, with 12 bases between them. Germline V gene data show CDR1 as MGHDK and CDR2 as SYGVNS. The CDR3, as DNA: TGTGCCAGCGGGACACCGGGGTCCTACGAGCAGTACTTC. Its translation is CASGTPGSYEQYF.

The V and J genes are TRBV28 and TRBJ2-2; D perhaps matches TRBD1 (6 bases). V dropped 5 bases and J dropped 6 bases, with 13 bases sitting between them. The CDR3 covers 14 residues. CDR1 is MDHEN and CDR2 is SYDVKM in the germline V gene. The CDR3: CASSPSTGAGELFF. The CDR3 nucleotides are TGTGCCAGCAGTCCGTCGACAGGTGCCGGGGAGCTGTTTTTT.

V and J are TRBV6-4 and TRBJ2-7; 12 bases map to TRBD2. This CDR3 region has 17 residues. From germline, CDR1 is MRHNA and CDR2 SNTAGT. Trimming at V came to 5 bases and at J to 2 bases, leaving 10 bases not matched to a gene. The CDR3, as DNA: TGTGCCAGCAGTAGGACTAGCGGGAACCAACAGCCCTACGAGCAGTACTTC. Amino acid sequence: CASSRTSGNQQPYEQYF.

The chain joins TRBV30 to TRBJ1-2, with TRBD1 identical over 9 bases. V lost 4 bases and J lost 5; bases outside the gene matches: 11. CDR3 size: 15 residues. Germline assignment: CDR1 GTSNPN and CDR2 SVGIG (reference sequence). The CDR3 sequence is CAWNVGTGLFYGYTF. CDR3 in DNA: TGTGCCTGGAACGTCGGGACAGGGTTGTTTTATGGCTACACCTTC.

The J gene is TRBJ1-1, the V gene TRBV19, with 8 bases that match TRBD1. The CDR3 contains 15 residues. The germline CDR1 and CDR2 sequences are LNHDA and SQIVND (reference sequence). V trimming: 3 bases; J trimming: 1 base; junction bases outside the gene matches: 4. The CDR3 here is CASSIMGQENTEAFF. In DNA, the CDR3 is TGTGCCAGTAGTATCATGGGACAGGAGAACACTGAAGCTTTCTTT.

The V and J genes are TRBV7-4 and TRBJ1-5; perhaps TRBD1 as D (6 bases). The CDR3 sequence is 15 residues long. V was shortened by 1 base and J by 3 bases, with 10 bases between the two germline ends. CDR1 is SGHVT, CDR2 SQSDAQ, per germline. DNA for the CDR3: TGTGCCAGCAGCTTAGATGGGGGCTCCAATCAGCCCCAGCATTTT. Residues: CASSLDGGSNQPQHF. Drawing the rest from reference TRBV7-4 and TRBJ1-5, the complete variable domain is GAGVSQSPRYKVAKRGRDVALRCDSISGHVTLYWYRQTLGQGSEVLTYSQSDAQRDKSGRPSGRFSAERPERSVSTLKIQRTEQGDSAVYLCASSLDGGSNQPQHFGDGTRLSIL.

The CDR3 DNA reads TGTGCCAGCAGCGCGTATGCTGAAGCTTTCTTT. Residues: CASSAYAEAFF. This sequence joins TRBV5-6 and TRBJ1-1, with D unclear. Trimming took off 4 bases at V and 6 bases at J, with 7 bases between the two ends. This CDR3 is 11 amino acids long. Per the germline V gene, CDR1 is SGHDT and CDR2 is YYEEEE.

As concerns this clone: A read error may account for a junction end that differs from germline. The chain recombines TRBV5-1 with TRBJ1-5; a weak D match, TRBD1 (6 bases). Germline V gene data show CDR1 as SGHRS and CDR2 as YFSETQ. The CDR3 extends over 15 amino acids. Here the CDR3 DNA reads TGCGCCGGCAGCCTGGGACAAGGAGGGAATCAGCCCCAGCATTTT. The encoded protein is CAGSLGQGGNQPQHF.